This T cell receptor (beta chain) was obtained from a study of T-cell memory formation after mild COVID-19. Study in general: Each donor largely had its own TCR clusters. Study results and caveats: Contracting CD4+ clones were located mainly in CM and EM, and CD8+ clones in EMRA. Within pre-infection memory, some responding clones were found, suggesting cross-reactive memory joined.

Constant-segment primers were used for 5'RACE, and the resulting TCR alpha and TCR beta cDNA libraries carried sample barcodes and UMIs. TCRdb used MiXCR to reprocess the 5' RACE reads, holding one entry per CDR3 protein. This table has 470,000 or so distinct CDR3 sequences, roughly 25% appearing once. As for this clonotype: Its matching antigen is unknown.

V was shortened by 3 bases and J by 1 base, with 13 bases between the two germline ends. This CDR3 is 15 amino acids long. Germline V gives CDR1 KGHSH, CDR2 LQKENI. This receptor was taken from an adult woman who had mild COVID-19 (a few samples of this study predate the infection). Cell type and time point are not known. Material for sequencing was PBMCs or a T cell subset sorted from them (not recorded which). This chain uses TRBV18 with TRBJ2-7; a weak D match, TRBD1 (6 bases). The CDR3 coding sequence is TGTGCCAGCTCACCCGGTTGGACAGCATCCTACGAGCAGTACTTC. It is translated as CASSPGWTASYEQYF.